This T cell receptor (beta chain) came from a study of CD8+ T cells in alopecia areata. The CDR3 is 13 amino acids. The germline V gene encodes CDR1 SQVTM and CDR2 ANQGSEA. cDNA reverse transcribed from extracted RNA served as the sequencing template. The table came from immunoSEQ multiplex PCR; TCRdb's copy has only in-frame clones and leaves some out. The sample lists over 250,000 clones; roughly 60% were seen once. This sample's treatment: oral pan-JAK inhibitor, 5-10 mg twice daily. This material consisted of CD4+ T cells sorted from blood, taken around week 54, from a patient treated with tofacitinib. This chain uses TRBV29-1 with TRBJ2-7; 9 bases are a match to TRBD2. The TCR originated in a human donor with alopecia areata. CDR3 sequence (DNA): TGCGCGGCGGGGGGGCTCGAGAACTACGAGCAGTACTTC. It specifies CAAGGLENYEQYF.